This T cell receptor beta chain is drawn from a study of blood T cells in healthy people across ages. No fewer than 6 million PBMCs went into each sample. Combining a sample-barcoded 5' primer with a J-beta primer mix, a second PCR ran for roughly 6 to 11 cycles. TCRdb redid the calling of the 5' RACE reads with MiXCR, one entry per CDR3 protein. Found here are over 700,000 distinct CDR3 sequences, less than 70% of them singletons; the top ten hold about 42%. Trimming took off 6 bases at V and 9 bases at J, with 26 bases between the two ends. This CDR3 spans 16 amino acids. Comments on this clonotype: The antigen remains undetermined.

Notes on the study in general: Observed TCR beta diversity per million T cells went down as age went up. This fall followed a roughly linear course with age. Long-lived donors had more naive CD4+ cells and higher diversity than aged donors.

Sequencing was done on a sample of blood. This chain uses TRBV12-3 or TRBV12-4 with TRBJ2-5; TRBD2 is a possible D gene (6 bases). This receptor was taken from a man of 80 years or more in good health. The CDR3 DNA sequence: TGTGCCAGCAGCCCCGGTGAACTAGCCGGCACCTGGGCCCAGTACTTC. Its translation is CASSPGELAGTWAQYF.